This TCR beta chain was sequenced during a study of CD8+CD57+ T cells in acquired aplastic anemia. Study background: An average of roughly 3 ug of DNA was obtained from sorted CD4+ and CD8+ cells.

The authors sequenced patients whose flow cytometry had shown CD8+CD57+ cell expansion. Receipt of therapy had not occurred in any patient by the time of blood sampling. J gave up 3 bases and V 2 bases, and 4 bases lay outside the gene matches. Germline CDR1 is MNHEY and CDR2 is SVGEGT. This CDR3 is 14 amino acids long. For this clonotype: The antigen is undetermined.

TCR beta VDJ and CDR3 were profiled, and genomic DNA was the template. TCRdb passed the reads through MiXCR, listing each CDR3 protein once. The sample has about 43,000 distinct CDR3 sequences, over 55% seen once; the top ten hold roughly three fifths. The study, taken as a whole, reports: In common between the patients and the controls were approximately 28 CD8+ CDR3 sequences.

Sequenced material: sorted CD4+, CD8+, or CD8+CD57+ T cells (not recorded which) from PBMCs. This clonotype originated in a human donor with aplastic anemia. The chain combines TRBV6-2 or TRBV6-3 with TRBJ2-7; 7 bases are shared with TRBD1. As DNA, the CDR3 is TGTGCCAGCAGTTACGGACAGGCTATCTACGAGCAGTACTTC. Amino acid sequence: CASSYGQAIYEQYF.